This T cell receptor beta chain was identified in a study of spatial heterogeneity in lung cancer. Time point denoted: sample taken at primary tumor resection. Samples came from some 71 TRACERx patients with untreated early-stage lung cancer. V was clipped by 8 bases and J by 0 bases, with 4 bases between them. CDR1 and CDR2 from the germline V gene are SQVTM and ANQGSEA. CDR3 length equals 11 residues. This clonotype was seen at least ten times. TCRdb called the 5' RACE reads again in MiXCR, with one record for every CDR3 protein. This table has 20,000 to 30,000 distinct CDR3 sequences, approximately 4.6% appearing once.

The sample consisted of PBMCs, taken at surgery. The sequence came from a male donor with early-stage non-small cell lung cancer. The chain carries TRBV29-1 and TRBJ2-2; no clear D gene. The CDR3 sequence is CSYSNTGELFF. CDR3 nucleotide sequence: TGCAGCTACTCGAACACCGGGGAGCTGTTTTTT.